This entry lists 30 T cell receptor beta chains sequenced from one sample in a study of radiotherapy plus CTLA-4 blockade in lung cancer. This table comes from immunoSEQ multiplex PCR, and its TCRdb copy is limited to in-frame clones, with some not included. Of 55,000 to 65,000 clones in the sample, just over 75% were seen once. This material consisted of peripheral blood, taken from a patient treated with radiotherapy plus ipilimumab. The receptors come from a human donor with non-small cell lung cancer who had a partial response to radiotherapy plus ipilimumab.

The chain is built from TRBV9 and TRBJ1-1; D is possibly TRBD1 (6 bases). CDR1 and CDR2 (germline): SGDLS, YYNGEE. The CDR3 covers 17 residues. Trimming removed 3 bases at V and 6 bases at J, with 24 bases between. The CDR3 spells CASSAPRGGGQTPEAFF. Written as DNA, the CDR3 is TGTGCCAGCAGCGCCCCAAGAGGGGGGGGCCAGACCCCTGAAGCTTTCTTT.

This chain uses TRBV5-8 with TRBJ2-1; perhaps TRBD1 as D (6 bases). Trimming pared 4 bases from V and 8 bases from J, leaving 19 bases between. The CDR3 runs 15 residues. Germline values: CDR1 SGHTS, CDR2 YDEGEE. Here the CDR3 DNA reads TGTGCCAGCAGCCAAAGACCCACAGGGTTCGATGAGCAGTTCTTC. Amino acid sequence: CASSQRPTGFDEQFF. Together with reference TRBV5-8 and TRBJ2-1, the CDR3 gives the full variable domain: EAGVTQSPTHLIKTRGQQATLRCSPISGHTSVYWYQQALGLGLQFLLWYDEGEERNRGNFPPRFSGRQFPNYSSELNVNALELEDSALYLCASSQRPTGFDEQFFGPGTRLTVL.

For the CDR3, the DNA is TGTGCCAGCAGCCAAGACCGGGAAGCAACTAATGAAAAACTGTTTTTT. Translated, it gives CASSQDREATNEKLFF. This chain connects TRBV4-2 to TRBJ1-4; D is undetermined. The V gene's germline CDR1 is LGHNA and CDR2 YNFKEQ. V was clipped by 0 bases and J by 0 bases, with 8 bases between them. The CDR3 is 16 residues long.

The rearrangement joins TRBV7-8 to TRBJ2-7; TRBD2 matches 9 bases. The CDR3 has 19 residues. The junction had 16 bases not matched to a gene; V was cut back by 1 base and J by 3 bases. Germline V gives CDR1 SGHVS, CDR2 FQNEAQ. In DNA form, the CDR3 reads TGTGCCAGCAGCTTAGAGCAGCTAGCGGGGTTACAACCCCACTACGAGCAGTACTTC. This gives the protein CASSLEQLAGLQPHYEQYF. Full variable domain (rest looked up from reference TRBV7-8 and TRBJ2-7): GAGVSQSPRYKVAKRGQDVALRCDPISGHVSLFWYQQALGQGPEFLTYFQNEAQLDKSGLPSDRFFAERPEGSVSTLKIQRTQQEDSAVYLCASSLEQLAGLQPHYEQYFGPGTRLTVT.

The gene calls are TRBV14 and TRBJ1-1; a weak D match, TRBD1 (5 bases). This CDR3 is 15 amino acids long. Germline lookup yields CDR1 SGHDN and CDR2 FVKESK. The germline V and J ends were trimmed by 4 bases and 0 bases, with 12 bases remaining between them. CDR3 loop: CASSPPGHLNTEAFF. As DNA, the CDR3 is TGTGCCAGCAGCCCCCCCGGACACCTGAACACTGAAGCTTTCTTT.

This clone was seen just once. The rearrangement joins TRBV9 to TRBJ2-1, with D possibly matching TRBD1 (5 bases). Trimming removed 0 bases from V and 4 bases from J, with 5 bases in between. Looked up from germline, CDR1 is SGDLS and CDR2 is YYNGEE. The CDR3 consists of 13 residues. The DNA for the CDR3 is TGTGCCAGCAGCGTAGAGGGGTACAATGAGCAGTTCTTC. Its translation is CASSVEGYNEQFF.

V is TRBV5-6 and J is TRBJ1-1; D ambiguous. The CDR3 runs to 15 residues. Trimming pared 1 base from V and 8 bases from J, leaving 18 bases between. CDR1 and CDR2 (germline): SGHDT, YYEEEE. CDR3 bases: TGTGCCAGCAGCTTGTTCTATTCCCCTACGAAAGAAGCTTTCTTT. Its translation is CASSLFYSPTKEAFF.

This clone was picked up one time. The rearrangement joins TRBV27 to TRBJ2-7, with a weak D call TRBD1 (6 bases). Germline CDR1 and CDR2: MNHEY and SMNVEV (reference sequence). The CDR3 consists of 12 residues. Trimming took off 4 bases at V and 6 bases at J, with 10 bases between the two ends. The CDR3 DNA is TGTGCCAGCAGTTCCAACAGGGTCGAGCAGTACTTC. This encodes CASSSNRVEQYF.

The chain is built from TRBV9 and TRBJ1-1, with D maybe TRBD1 (5 bases). Per the germline V gene, CDR1 is SGDLS and CDR2 is YYNGEE. Trimming took off 4 bases at V and 3 bases at J, with 19 bases between the two ends. This CDR3 region has 16 residues. Written as DNA, the CDR3 is TGTGCCAGCAGCCCTCAACATGGCGGAGGGGACACTGAAGCTTTCTTT. Amino acids: CASSPQHGGGDTEAFF.

The chain couples TRBV28 to TRBJ2-1; 11 bases are shared with TRBD2. The germline gives CDR1 MDHEN, CDR2 SYDVKM. V was pared by 5 bases and J by 7 bases, with 4 bases of the junction left unmatched. CDR3 length equals 14 residues. The CDR3 sequence: CASSPGLAVNEQFF. The CDR3 coding sequence is TGTGCCAGCAGTCCGGGACTAGCGGTTAATGAGCAGTTCTTC.

J is TRBJ2-5 and V is TRBV28; the D is unclear. The V gene lost 5 bases and the J gene lost 4 bases, with 11 bases spanning the gap. CDR1 is MDHEN and CDR2 is SYDVKM in the germline V gene. This CDR3 is 13 amino acids long. CDR3 sequence reads: CASSAPGRETQYF. The CDR3 nucleotides read TGTGCCAGCAGTGCCCCTGGTAGAGAGACCCAGTACTTC.

The chain employs TRBV4-3 and TRBJ2-5; D is perhaps TRBD2 (7 bases). The DNA matches TRBJ2-7 better at its end, which makes the J call doubtful. This CDR3 comprises 13 residues. The germline V gene has CDR1 LGHNA and CDR2 YSLEER. The CDR3 is CASSPGAGDEQYF. The CDR3 DNA sequence: TGCGCCAGCAGCCCGGGGGCGGGGGACGAGCAGTACTTC.

The rearrangement uses TRBV7-8 and TRBJ2-7, with D possibly matching TRBD1 (6 bases). The CDR3 extends over 14 amino acids. The germline V gene encodes CDR1 SGHVS and CDR2 FQNEAQ. Trimming took off 5 bases at V and 1 base at J, with 12 bases between the two ends. The CDR3 DNA reads TGTGCCAGCAGCCCACGAAGGGGGTCCTACGAGCAGTACTTC. It codes for CASSPRRGSYEQYF.

The V call is TRBV19, the J call TRBJ1-4; tentative D call: TRBD1 (6 bases). The CDR3 totals 14 residues. V was pared by 3 bases and J by 8 bases, with 13 bases between. Germline values: CDR1 LNHDA, CDR2 SQIVND (reference sequence). For the CDR3, the DNA is TGTGCCAGTAGTATCCAGGGCAGGGGCGAAAAACTGTTTTTT. This sequence encodes CASSIQGRGEKLFF.

The chain links TRBV27 to TRBJ2-7; 7 nucleotides align to TRBD1. This CDR3 region has 15 residues. After removal of 2 bases from V and 3 bases from J, the junction contained 7 bases not matched to a gene. Germline V gene lookup returns CDR1 MNHEY and CDR2 SMNVEV (reference sequence). CDR3 sequence (DNA): TGTGCCAGCAGTTTAAGCAGGGGGATATACTACGAGCAGTACTTC. This sequence encodes CASSLSRGIYYEQYF.

The gene calls are TRBV19 and TRBJ2-5; D gene unclear. The CDR3 has 15 residues. The germline gives CDR1 LNHDA, CDR2 SQIVND (reference sequence). The V end was cut by 6 bases, the J end by 2 bases, with 16 bases between. The CDR3 here is CASSPQTKSQETQYF. CDR3 in DNA: TGTGCCAGTAGCCCCCAAACTAAGAGTCAAGAGACCCAGTACTTC.

The chain employs TRBV11-2 and TRBJ1-6; 7 nucleotides line up with TRBD1. After removal of 8 bases from V and 0 bases from J, the junction contained 4 bases not matched to a gene. Germline values: CDR1 SGHAT, CDR2 FQNNGV. The CDR3 is made up of 15 amino acids. The CDR3 DNA follows: TGTGCCAGCCTCGGGGACAGCTCCTATAATTCACCCCTCCACTTT. Amino acid sequence: CASLGDSSYNSPLHF.

J is TRBJ2-2 and V is TRBV5-1; perhaps TRBD2 as D (6 bases). Between the trimmed V and J ends, which lost 4 bases and 2 bases, there was a span of 9 bases. The CDR3 covers 14 residues. From germline, CDR1 is SGHRS and CDR2 YFSETQ. CDR3: CASSIGGNTGELFF. The CDR3 DNA sequence: TGCGCCAGCAGCATCGGGGGTAACACCGGGGAGCTGTTTTTT.

The chain has TRBV19 and TRBJ2-3, with D perhaps matching TRBD1 (5 bases). Germline values: CDR1 LNHDA, CDR2 SQIVND (reference sequence). The CDR3 is 14 amino acids. V lost 4 bases and J 2 bases, leaving 10 bases between the germline ends. The DNA for the CDR3 is TGTGCCAGTAGTACCGGACATTCCACAGATACGCAGTATTTT. As protein: CASSTGHSTDTQYF. The variable domain in full, with the rest retrieved from reference TRBV19 and TRBJ2-3, is DGGITQSPKYLFRKEGQNVTLSCEQNLNHDAMYWYRQDPGQGLRLIYYSQIVNDFQKGDIAEGYSVSREKKESFPLTVTSAQKNPTAFYLCASSTGHSTDTQYFGPGTRLTVL.

This clone was counted between two and nine times. The chain recombines TRBV7-3 with TRBJ2-3; 7 positions match TRBD2. V lost 5 bases to trimming and J lost 2 bases; unmatched junction nucleotides: 13. Germline CDR1 is SGHTA and CDR2 is FQGTGA. This CDR3 has 17 residues. CDR3 region: CASSQPDGGILTDTQYF. The CDR3 bases are TGTGCCAGCAGCCAACCCGACGGGGGGATCCTCACAGATACGCAGTATTTT.

V and J are TRBV4-1 and TRBJ1-4; TRBD1 matches at 7 bases. This CDR3 contains 17 residues. Germline V gives CDR1 MGHRA, CDR2 YSYEKL. V lost 4 bases to trimming and J lost 5 bases; unmatched junction nucleotides: 13. CDR3 DNA sequence: TGCGCCAGCAGCCCCCTGGGACGACAGGGACAAAATGAAAAACTGTTTTTT. Amino acid sequence: CASSPLGRQGQNEKLFF.

Only a few counts were recorded for this clone. The gene calls are TRBV5-1 and TRBJ2-7, with 7 bases lining up with TRBD1. Trimming at V came to 0 bases and at J to 2 bases, leaving 5 bases not matched to a gene. The CDR3 runs 15 residues. CDR1 and CDR2 (germline): SGHRS, YFSETQ. CDR3 in amino acids: CASSLEGARAYEQYF. The CDR3 bases are TGCGCCAGCAGCTTGGAGGGGGCGCGGGCCTACGAGCAGTACTTC.

The J gene is TRBJ1-1, the V gene TRBV28; D not certain. V lost 2 bases, J lost 4 bases, and 11 bases lay in between. Per the germline V gene, CDR1 is MDHEN and CDR2 is SYDVKM. The CDR3 covers 14 residues. The CDR3 loop is CASSLSRGGTEAFF. CDR3 nucleotide sequence: TGTGCCAGCAGTTTAAGTCGGGGAGGCACTGAAGCTTTCTTT.

V is TRBV30 and J is TRBJ2-5, with 7 bases identical to TRBD2. CDR3 length: 15 residues. Germline CDR1 GTSNPN, CDR2 SVGIG (reference sequence). V trimming: 0 bases; J trimming: 0 bases; junction bases outside the gene matches: 4. The CDR3 here is CAWSVPAGNQETQYF. The CDR3 coding sequence is TGTGCCTGGAGTGTACCAGCGGGGAACCAAGAGACCCAGTACTTC.

For the CDR3, the DNA is TGTGCCAGTAGGGGCCGATCCACTGAAGCTTTCTTT. This codes for CASRGRSTEAFF. The rearrangement joins TRBV19 to TRBJ1-1; D call uncertain. Trimming pared 6 bases from V and 4 bases from J, leaving 9 bases between. Germline lookup yields CDR1 LNHDA and CDR2 SQIVND (reference sequence). The CDR3 extends over 12 amino acids. Combining the CDR3 with reference TRBV19 and TRBJ1-1 gives the whole variable domain DGGITQSPKYLFRKEGQNVTLSCEQNLNHDAMYWYRQDPGQGLRLIYYSQIVNDFQKGDIAEGYSVSREKKESFPLTVTSAQKNPTAFYLCASRGRSTEAFFGQGTRLTVV.

In this sample, this clone is medium-sized. The chain recombines TRBV5-1 with TRBJ2-4, with TRBD2 matching over 11 bases. This CDR3 has 18 amino acids. V shed 0 bases and J 0 bases; nucleotides not matched to a gene: 5. Germline CDR1 is SGHRS and CDR2 is YFSETQ. The CDR3 spells CASSLVSGGAVAKNIQYF. CDR3 DNA sequence: TGCGCCAGCAGCTTGGTTAGCGGGGGGGCGGTAGCCAAAAACATTCAGTACTTC.

The chain joins TRBV27 to TRBJ1-1; the D is unclear. From germline, CDR1 is MNHEY and CDR2 SMNVEV (reference sequence). The CDR3 is 16 amino acids. V was shortened by 2 bases and J by 4 bases, with 17 bases between the two germline ends. The CDR3 DNA follows: TGTGCCAGCAGTTTAAAGACCCCGGCGGGGAGCACTGAAGCTTTCTTT. It codes for CASSLKTPAGSTEAFF.

The chain uses TRBV11-2 and TRBJ1-2, with D possibly being TRBD1 (6 bases). The germline V gene encodes CDR1 SGHAT and CDR2 FQNNGV. The ends were cut back, 6 bases at V and 3 bases at J, with 11 bases in the middle. This CDR3 comprises 13 residues. CDR3 in DNA: TGTGCCAGCAGTAACCCAGGGGACTATGGCTACACCTTC. This sequence encodes CASSNPGDYGYTF.

The rearrangement uses TRBV5-1 and TRBJ1-1; 8 bases match TRBD1. With 4 bases clipped from V and 0 bases from J, the junction kept 5 bases outside the gene matches. Germline V gene lookup returns CDR1 SGHRS and CDR2 YFSETQ. The CDR3 runs to 15 residues. Here the CDR3 reads CASSTGQGMNTEAFF. As DNA, the CDR3 is TGCGCCAGCAGCACCGGACAGGGTATGAACACTGAAGCTTTCTTT.

J is TRBJ2-3 and V is TRBV7-2, with TRBD1 identical over 10 bases. The ends lost 3 bases at V and 4 bases at J; junction bases unmatched: 7. Germline V lookup: CDR1 SGHTA, CDR2 FQGNSA. There are 16 residues in the CDR3. The CDR3 coding sequence is TGTGCCAGCAGCTTCACAGGACAGGGGGGGGCAGATACGCAGTATTTT. It codes for CASSFTGQGGADTQYF.